This paragraph reports one T cell receptor beta chain. Its antigen is unknown. Base qualities are not provided; no much larger clone lies one nucleotide away. RNA was extracted with the RNeasy kit and about 0.5 to 1 ug was reverse transcribed using random hexamers. The immunoSEQ multiplex PCR assay, covering 54 Vbeta and 13 Jbeta segments, was used to amplify TCR beta CDR3 regions. PCR amplification bias was corrected by using a synthetic template baseline for primer optimization and computational correction. In the original analysis: Reads were annotated to V, D and J genes according to IMGT and were analyzed with immunoSEQ Analyzer, with only productive sequences retained. Clonality was calculated as one minus the Shannon entropy normalized by log2 of the number of productive unique sequences. For each patient and control, public and private clones were evaluated within the 100 most prevalent clones. Clones were defined as Susac-specific when absent from the healthy and MS cohorts, from fewer than 1,200 published viral clones and from other ImmuneACCESS disease sequences. TCRdb reworked the public reads: Q25 trimming with fastp, MiXCR clone assembly, productive beta chains retained. Entries are consolidated by CDR3 protein sequence, retaining the most common genes and DNA. These V and J calls rely on TCRdb rather than the paper's analysis. The sample has about 210,000 distinct CDR3 sequences on record, 95% of them singletons. The ten largest clones take up approximately 0.081% of the sample.

The germline V gene (reference sequence) gives CDR1 as DFQATT and CDR2 as SNEGSKA. Its CDR3 holds 10 amino acids, cysteine through phenylalanine. The entry retains the CDR3 DNA only, 30 bases that are in frame from base 1. V is cut by 6 bases and J by 5 bases, and the space between the germline ends is 6 bases. The data are from a study of CD8 T cells in Susac syndrome (dated by TCRdb to the late 2010s). The study in broad terms: The study used repertoire sequencing to test whether antigen drove CD8+ T cell activation and differentiation in Susac syndrome.

The investigation overall reported the following: The TCR sequencing and HLA analysis was acknowledged to have included a relatively small number of individuals.

Peripheral blood CD8+ and CD4+ T cells from healthy donors, Susac syndrome patients and multiple sclerosis patients were profiled using high-throughput TCR beta sequencing. Multiple sclerosis controls were treatment-naive patients with stable or active relapsing-remitting disease fulfilling revised McDonald criteria. Bulk CD8+ and CD4+ T cells were purified magnetically by negative isolation, whereas CD8+ TEMRA cells were enriched by FACS. Blood was drawn into EDTA tubes, processed within 24 hours, and PBMCs were isolated by density gradient centrifugation. PBMCs intended for TCR sequencing were cryopreserved in liquid nitrogen and thawed later in a water bath at 37 degrees C. The sorted or isolated CD4+, CD8+ and CD8+ TEMRA cells had a purity of 90% or higher.

The sequenced sample was CD4+ T cells from PBMCs. The sequence is built from TRBV20-1 and TRBJ2-3; there is no confident call for the D gene. The receptor's source is a human donor with multiple sclerosis. The DNA sequence is as follows: TGCAGTGCAATCCTAGATACGCAGTATTTT. Its protein product is CSAILDTQYF.